The 19 T cell receptor beta chains given below trace back to one sample, sequenced in a study of immune evolution from preneoplasia to lung adenocarcinoma. Here immunoSEQ multiplex PCR was the method, and the copy in TCRdb shows in-frame clones only, minus some. The table records about 14,000 clones, 81% of them present only once. Material for sequencing was FFPE minimally invasive lung adenocarcinoma tissue. These receptors were obtained from a person aged 55-80 years with lung adenocarcinoma.

The genes are TRBV27 and TRBJ1-2; D is perhaps TRBD1 (5 bases). Germline V CDR1 and CDR2: MNHEY, SMNVEV (reference sequence). V was pared by 7 bases and J by 7 bases, with 10 bases between. The CDR3 totals 11 residues. The CDR3 reads CASKAGSGYTF. In DNA form, the CDR3 reads TGTGCCAGCAAGGCAGGGTCTGGCTACACCTTC.

This chain joins TRBV4-1 and TRBJ1-2; no definite D call. Between the trimmed V and J ends, which lost 6 bases and 8 bases, there was a span of 16 bases. The CDR3 extends over 13 amino acids. Looked up from germline, CDR1 is MGHRA and CDR2 is YSYEKL. CDR3 nucleotides: TGCGCCAGCAGTAAAGGAGCGGGAGGGGGCTACACCTTC. It is translated as CASSKGAGGGYTF.

This clone was seen a single time. V and J are TRBV29-1 and TRBJ1-2; no clear D. The CDR3 has 9 residues. The germline CDR1 and CDR2 sequences are SQVTM and ANQGSEA. The V end was cut by 7 bases, the J end by 3 bases, with 3 bases between. This CDR3 reads CSADYGYTF. The CDR3 DNA follows: TGCAGCGCCGACTATGGCTACACCTTC. Full variable domain (remainder filled in from reference TRBV29-1 and TRBJ1-2): SAVISQKPSRDICQRGTSLTIQCQVDSQVTMMFWYRQQPGQSLTLIATANQGSEATYESGFVIDKFPISRPNLTFSTLTVSNMSPEDSSIYLCSADYGYTFGSGTRLTVV.

By its share, this clone is medium-sized. V usage is TRBV5-6 and J usage is TRBJ2-1; 7 nucleotides line up with TRBD1. The V and J ends lost 7 bases and 5 bases, in that order; junction bases with no gene match: 9. Germline lookup yields CDR1 SGHDT and CDR2 YYEEEE. There are 14 residues in the CDR3. The CDR3 DNA follows: TGTGCCAGCCACGACAGGGTAGGTCACAATGAGCAGTTCTTC. Translating gives CASHDRVGHNEQFF.

This chain connects TRBV27 to TRBJ1-1; D ambiguous. This CDR3 comprises 13 residues. Deletions cut 7 bases from V and 1 base from J, with 10 bases between. CDR1 is MNHEY, CDR2 SMNVEV, per germline (reference sequence). The CDR3 protein is CASMRIWNTEAFF. The CDR3 DNA follows: TGTGCCAGCATGAGGATCTGGAACACTGAAGCTTTCTTT.

J is TRBJ2-2 and V is TRBV5-1, with 7 bases identical to TRBD1. Losses at the gene ends were 3 bases for V and 4 bases for J; bases not matched to a gene: 6. CDR1 and CDR2 from the germline V gene are SGHRS and YFSETQ. CDR3 length: 15 amino acids. The CDR3 DNA sequence: TGCGCCAGCAGCTCATCGGCAGGGGGCACCGGGGAGCTGTTTTTT. It specifies CASSSSAGGTGELFF.

J is TRBJ1-1 and V is TRBV6-4, with D perhaps matching TRBD1 (6 bases). Germline V CDR1 and CDR2: MRHNA, SNTAGT. Trimming stripped 0 bases from V and 5 bases from J, with 19 bases between. This CDR3 comprises 17 residues. This CDR3 is CASSDSSQGRSYTEAFF. The CDR3 coding sequence is TGTGCCAGCAGTGACTCGTCCCAGGGGCGGAGTTATACTGAAGCTTTCTTT.

The chain combines TRBV7-9 with TRBJ1-5; D unresolved. Between the trimmed V and J ends, which lost 5 bases and 1 base, there was a span of 9 bases. Per germline, CDR1 SEHNR and CDR2 FQNEAQ (reference sequence). This CDR3 contains 14 residues. The CDR3 is CASSPSGSNQPQHF. CDR3 nucleotides: TGTGCCAGCAGCCCAAGTGGGAGCAATCAGCCCCAGCATTTT.

V is TRBV7-6 and J is TRBJ1-1, with TRBD1 identical over 8 bases. The CDR3 length is 15 residues. V shed 1 base and J 7 bases; nucleotides not matched to a gene: 8. CDR1 and CDR2 (germline): SGHVS, FNYEAQ. The CDR3 DNA sequence: TGTGCCAGCAGCTTAGGCCCGGACAGGGAAGATGAAGCTTTCTTT. Protein sequence: CASSLGPDREDEAFF.

The V and J genes are TRBV28 and TRBJ2-3, with D tentatively TRBD2 (7 bases). CDR3 length: 15 residues. The germline V gene has CDR1 MDHEN and CDR2 SYDVKM. V was pared by 2 bases and J by 3 bases, with 12 bases between. CDR3: CASSLRGALTDTQYF. In DNA, the CDR3 is TGTGCCAGCAGTTTACGGGGGGCGTTGACAGATACGCAGTATTTT.

The V and J genes are TRBV5-1 and TRBJ2-7; D may be TRBD2 (7 bases). The V end was cut by 4 bases, the J end by 7 bases, with 12 bases between. Germline assignment: CDR1 SGHRS and CDR2 YFSETQ. CDR3 size: 12 residues. Here the CDR3 DNA reads TGCGCCAGCAGCGCGGGGGCGCGTGAGCAGTACTTC. This encodes CASSAGAREQYF.

The chain carries TRBV11-3 and TRBJ2-2; no clear D. CDR1 SGHNT and CDR2 YENEEA come from the germline V gene. V was clipped by 1 base and J by 1 base, with 10 bases between them. The CDR3 loop spans 16 amino acids. The CDR3, as DNA: TGTGCCAGCAGCTTAGTCCGGGCAGAGAACACCGGGGAGCTGTTTTTT. Amino acid sequence: CASSLVRAENTGELFF.

The chain couples TRBV7-3 to TRBJ2-7, with a tentative D call TRBD1 (6 bases). V was cut by 0 bases and J by 1 base, with 13 bases left in between. The CDR3 consists of 16 residues. Germline V lookup: CDR1 SGHTA, CDR2 FQGTGA. Here the CDR3 reads CASSLTGQGGSYEQYF. DNA of the CDR3: TGTGCCAGCAGCTTAACGGGACAAGGGGGTTCCTACGAGCAGTACTTC.

The V call is TRBV7-8, the J call TRBJ2-2; D possibly corresponds to TRBD2 (5 bases). The length of the CDR3 is 14 residues. V lost 3 bases and J lost 7, with 12 bases in between. The germline V gene has CDR1 SGHVS and CDR2 FQNEAQ. Here the CDR3 DNA reads TGTGCCAGCAGCTTCTCCCCGCGGGTCGGGGAGCTGTTTTTT. It is translated as CASSFSPRVGELFF.

The rearrangement uses TRBV28 and TRBJ2-2; TRBD1 aligns across 8 bases. The germline V gene has CDR1 MDHEN and CDR2 SYDVKM. The CDR3 runs 16 residues. V shed 3 bases and J 3 bases; nucleotides not matched to a gene: 6. The CDR3 here is CASSFGTGGYTGELFF. DNA for the CDR3: TGTGCCAGCAGTTTCGGGACAGGAGGCTACACCGGGGAGCTGTTTTTT.

The chain is built from TRBV9 and TRBJ2-1, with D uncertain. CDR3 length: 14 amino acids. V was trimmed by 3 bases and J by 3 bases, leaving 10 bases between them. Germline CDR1 is SGDLS and CDR2 is YYNGEE. CDR3 sequence: CASSAKLNYNEQFF. As DNA, the CDR3 is TGTGCCAGCAGCGCCAAGCTGAACTACAATGAGCAGTTCTTC. Full variable domain (rest looked up from reference TRBV9 and TRBJ2-1): DSGVTQTPKHLITATGQRVTLRCSPRSGDLSVYWYQQSLDQGLQFLIQYYNGEERAKGNILERFSAQQFPDLHSELNLSSLELGDSALYFCASSAKLNYNEQFFGPGTRLTVL.

This clone was observed a few times. CDR3 nucleotides: TGTGCCAGCATTACCGACTCTGGGGCCAACGTCCTGACTTTC. As protein: CASITDSGANVLTF. The rearrangement links TRBV7-9 to TRBJ2-6; D gene unclear. Trimming took 7 bases from V and 0 from J, leaving 7 bases between them. Germline CDR1 reads SEHNR; CDR2 reads FQNEAQ (reference sequence). The CDR3 has 14 amino acids. Variable domain in full (rest from reference TRBV7-9 and TRBJ2-6): DTGVSQNPRHKITKRGQNVTFRCDPISEHNRLYWYRQTLGQGPEFLTYFQNEAQLEKSRLLSDRFSAERPKGSFSTLEIQRTEQGDSAMYLCASITDSGANVLTFGAGSRLTVL.

The chain recombines TRBV28 with TRBJ2-1, with D maybe TRBD2 (7 bases). V was trimmed by 1 base and J by 15 bases, leaving 16 bases between them. The CDR3 is made up of 13 amino acids. Per germline, CDR1 MDHEN and CDR2 SYDVKM. The CDR3 bases are TGTGCCAGCAGTTTATTTGGTGGGCGGGGGCCGTTCTTC. Translating gives CASSLFGGRGPFF. Variable domain in full (rest from reference TRBV28 and TRBJ2-1): DVKVTQSSRYLVKRTGEKVFLECVQDMDHENMFWYRQDPGLGLRLIYFSYDVKMKEKGDIPEGYSVSREKKERFSLILESASTNQTSMYLCASSLFGGRGPFFGPGTRLTVL.

This chain uses TRBV7-3 with TRBJ2-6; possible D gene TRBD1, 6 bases. The CDR3 runs to 15 residues. Germline V gene data show CDR1 as SGHTA and CDR2 as FQGTGA. Trimming cost V 2 bases and J 2 bases, with 7 bases left between them. CDR3 DNA sequence: TGTGCCAGCAGCTTAGGGGGCGCTGGGGCCAACGTCCTGACTTTC. Translated, it gives CASSLGGAGANVLTF.